This record covers a single T cell receptor (beta chain). As yet, its antigen is unknown. Clones were read by immunoSEQ multiplex PCR, and TCRdb kept only the in-frame ones, dropping some. The data hold around 190,000 clones, with roughly nine tenths observed a single time. This sample is part of a study of cytomegalovirus exposure and HLA in healthy donors. Notes on the study in general: Associated with cytomegalovirus, according to the listing, were 150 to 200 TCR beta chains. Some public TCRs appeared in many individuals, while most sequences were rare.

Separation from the roughly 670-subject first cohort characterized the roughly 120-subject validation cohort, to which the donors belonged. The CDR3 is made up of 14 amino acids. CDR1 SGHTA and CDR2 FQGTGA come from the germline V gene. The germline V and J ends were trimmed by 5 bases and 4 bases, with 14 bases remaining between them. The specimen was PBMCs. The sequence was collected from a young man in good health and CMV-seropositive. This rearrangement joins TRBV7-3 to TRBJ1-1, with a possible D match to TRBD1 (5 bases). CDR3 protein: CASSPTAGGTEAFF. The CDR3 DNA sequence: TGTGCCAGCAGCCCTACGGCGGGGGGCACTGAAGCTTTCTTT.